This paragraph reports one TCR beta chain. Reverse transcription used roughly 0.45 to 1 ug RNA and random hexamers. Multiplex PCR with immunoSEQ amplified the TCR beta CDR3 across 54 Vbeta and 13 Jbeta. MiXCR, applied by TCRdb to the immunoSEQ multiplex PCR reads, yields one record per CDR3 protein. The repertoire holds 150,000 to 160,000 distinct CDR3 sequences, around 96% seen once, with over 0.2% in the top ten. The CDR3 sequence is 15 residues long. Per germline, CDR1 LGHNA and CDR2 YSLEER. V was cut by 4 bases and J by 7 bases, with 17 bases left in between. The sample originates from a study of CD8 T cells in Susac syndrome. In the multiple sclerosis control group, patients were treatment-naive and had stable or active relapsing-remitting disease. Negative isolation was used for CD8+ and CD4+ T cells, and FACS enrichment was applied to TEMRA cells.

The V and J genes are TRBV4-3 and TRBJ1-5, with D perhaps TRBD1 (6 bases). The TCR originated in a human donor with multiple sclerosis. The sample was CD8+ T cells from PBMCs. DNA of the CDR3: TGCGCCAGCAGCCCGGGAACAGGGAGGGACCAGCCCCAGCATTTT. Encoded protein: CASSPGTGRDQPQHF.